Sequencing of this TCR beta chain was carried out in a study of OX40 agonist ivuxolimab in advanced cancers. TCRdb's copy holds only in-frame clones and misses some; the assay was immunoSEQ multiplex PCR. In the table there are about 70,000 clones, 88% of which are singletons. V was clipped by 4 bases and J by 3 bases, with 10 bases between them. Germline CDR1 is GTSNPN and CDR2 is SVGIG (reference sequence). The CDR3 consists of 13 residues. The clonotype comes from an adult with an advanced solid tumor such as melanoma, head and neck, liver or kidney cancer. This chain uses TRBV30 with TRBJ1-5; possibly TRBD1 for D (6 bases). This specimen was CD4+ or CD8+ T cells sorted from blood, taken in a trial of the OX40 agonist ivuxolimab. CDR3 coding DNA: TGTGCCTGGAACCGGGACACCAATCAGCCCCAGCATTTT. It encodes CAWNRDTNQPQHF.